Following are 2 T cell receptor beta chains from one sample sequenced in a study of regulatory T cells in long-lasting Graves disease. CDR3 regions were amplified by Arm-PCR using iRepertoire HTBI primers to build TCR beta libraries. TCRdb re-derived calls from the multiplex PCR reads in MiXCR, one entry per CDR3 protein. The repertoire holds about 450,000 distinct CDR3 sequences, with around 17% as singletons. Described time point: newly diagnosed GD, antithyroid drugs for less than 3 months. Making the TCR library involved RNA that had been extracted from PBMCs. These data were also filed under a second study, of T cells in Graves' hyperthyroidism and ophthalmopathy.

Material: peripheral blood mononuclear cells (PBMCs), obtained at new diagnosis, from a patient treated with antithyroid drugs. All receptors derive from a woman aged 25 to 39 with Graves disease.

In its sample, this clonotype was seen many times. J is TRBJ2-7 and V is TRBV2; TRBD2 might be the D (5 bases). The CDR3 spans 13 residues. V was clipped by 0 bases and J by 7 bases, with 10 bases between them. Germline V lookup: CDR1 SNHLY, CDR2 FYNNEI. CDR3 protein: CASSEARAGEQYF. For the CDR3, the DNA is TGTGCCAGCAGTGAAGCGAGGGCTGGGGAGCAGTACTTC.

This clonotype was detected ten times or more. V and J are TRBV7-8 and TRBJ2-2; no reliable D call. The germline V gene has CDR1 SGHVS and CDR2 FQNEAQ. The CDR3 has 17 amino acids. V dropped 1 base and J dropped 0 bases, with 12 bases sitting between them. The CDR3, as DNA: TGTGCCAGCAGCTTAGATGGGTATATCGCGAACACCGGGGAGCTGTTTTTT. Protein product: CASSLDGYIANTGELFF.